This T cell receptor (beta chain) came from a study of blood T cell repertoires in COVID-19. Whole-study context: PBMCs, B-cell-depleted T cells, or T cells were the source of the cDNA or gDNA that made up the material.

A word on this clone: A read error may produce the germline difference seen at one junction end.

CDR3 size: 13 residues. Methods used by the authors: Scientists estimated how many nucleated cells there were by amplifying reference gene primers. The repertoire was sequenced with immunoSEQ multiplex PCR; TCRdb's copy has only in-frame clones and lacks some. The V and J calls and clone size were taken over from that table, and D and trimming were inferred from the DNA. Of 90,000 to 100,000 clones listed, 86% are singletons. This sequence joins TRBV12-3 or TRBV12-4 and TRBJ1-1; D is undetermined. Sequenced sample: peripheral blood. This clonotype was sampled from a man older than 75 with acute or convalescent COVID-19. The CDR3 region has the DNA TGTGCCAGCAGTTTGGAGGTGAACATTGAAGCTTTCTTT. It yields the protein CASSLEVNIEAFF.